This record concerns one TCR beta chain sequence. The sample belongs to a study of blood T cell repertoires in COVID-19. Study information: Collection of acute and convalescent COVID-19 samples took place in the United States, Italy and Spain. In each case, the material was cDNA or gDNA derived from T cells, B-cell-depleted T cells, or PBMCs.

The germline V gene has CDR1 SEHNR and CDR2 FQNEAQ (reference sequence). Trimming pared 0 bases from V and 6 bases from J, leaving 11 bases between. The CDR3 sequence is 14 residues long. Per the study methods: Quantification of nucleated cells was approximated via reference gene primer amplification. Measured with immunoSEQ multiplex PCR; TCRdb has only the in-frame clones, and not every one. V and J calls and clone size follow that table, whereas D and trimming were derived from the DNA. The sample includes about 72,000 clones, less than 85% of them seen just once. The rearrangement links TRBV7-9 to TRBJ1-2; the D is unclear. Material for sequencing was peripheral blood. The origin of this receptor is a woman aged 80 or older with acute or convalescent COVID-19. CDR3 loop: CASSLAGGLDGYTF. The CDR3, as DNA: TGTGCCAGCAGCTTAGCAGGCGGGCTGGATGGCTACACCTTC.